This T cell receptor beta chain is drawn from a study of molecular identifiers for immune sequencing clone quantification. CDR3 length: 13 residues. Germline assignment: CDR1 WSHSY and CDR2 SAAADI. Germline trimming cut 8 bases from V and 10 bases from J; bases unmatched to any gene: 8. For this clonotype: A much larger clone lies one base from this, so it may be a read error.

Naive CD8 sequencing libraries were generated from around 20,000 to 990,000 sorted cells, with 10%, 30% or 50% RNA as input. TCRdb re-analysed the PCR reads in MiXCR, keeping a single row per CDR3 protein. The sample has hundreds of thousands of distinct CDR3 sequences; 25% are singletons. The V call is TRBV10-2, the J call TRBJ1-4, with TRBD1 matching over 9 bases. The source of this sequence is a human donor in good health. Some libraries in this study had Jurkat cell RNA spiked in. The sequenced sample was naive CD8+ T cells from blood, with Jurkat cell RNA spiked in. Subset described: FACS-sorted CD8+CD4-CCR7+CD45RA+ naive T cells. The CDR3 region is CASSRDRVGKLFF. CDR3 nucleotides: TGCGCCAGCTCCCGGGACAGGGTCGGAAAACTGTTTTTT.